These T cell receptor beta chains were read from a single sample in a study of pediatric ulcerative colitis. The table came from immunoSEQ multiplex PCR; TCRdb's copy has only in-frame clones and leaves some out. The sample records tens of thousands of clones, around 78% being singletons. Source material: gut tissue. Receptors originate from a girl aged 10 to 17 with moderate ulcerative colitis. Both conserved end residues are part of each CDR3. Fields, in order: D gene, V gene, J gene, clone size, CDR3 protein, CDR3 DNA. D genes are given only for firm matches. Rows give clone size only sometimes, using once, few, many, or a class for an expanded clone.

-	TRBV6-5	TRBJ1-1	-	CASRQEGFTEAFF	TGTGCCAGCAGGCAGGAAGGGTTTACTGAAGCTTTCTTT
-	TRBV7-9	TRBJ1-1	few	CASSFLSESGMNTEAFF	TGTGCCAGCAGCTTCTTGTCGGAGTCAGGGATGAACACTGAAGCTTTCTTT
-	TRBV4-2	TRBJ2-7	-	CASSQEQRPLSYEQYF	TGTGCCAGCAGCCAAGAACAGCGCCCACTCTCCTACGAGCAGTACTTC
-	TRBV29-1	TRBJ2-7	-	CSVEGGDTFNPYEQYF	TGCAGCGTTGAAGGAGGGGACACTTTTAACCCCTACGAGCAGTACTTC
-	TRBV18	TRBJ1-6	-	CASSKSQGVNSPLHF	TGTGCCAGCTCTAAATCCCAGGGTGTAAATTCACCCCTCCACTTT
TRBD2	TRBV19	TRBJ2-7	-	CASREDGYYEQYF	TGTGCCAGTCGGGAGGACGGCTACTACGAGCAGTACTTC
-	TRBV5-5	TRBJ2-7	-	CASSLRTTLYEQYF	TGTGCCAGCAGCTTGAGGACAACCCTCTACGAGCAGTACTTC
-	TRBV30	TRBJ1-6	-	CAWRVGYNSPLHF	TGTGCCTGGCGCGTAGGTTATAATTCACCCCTCCACTTT
TRBD1	TRBV7-9	TRBJ2-7	once	CASSSFFEGARYEQYF	TGTGCCAGCAGCTCCTTCTTCGAGGGGGCGCGGTACGAGCAGTACTTC
-	TRBV7-3	TRBJ2-1	-	CASSPQFGGQSYNEQFF	TGTGCCAGCAGCCCGCAATTCGGGGGACAGAGCTACAATGAGCAGTTCTTC
-	TRBV6-5	TRBJ1-1	-	CASTYGLNTEAFF	TGTGCCAGCACCTATGGATTGAACACTGAAGCTTTCTTT
-	TRBV4-2	TRBJ2-3	-	CASSQDRSTDTQYF	TGTGCCAGCAGCCAAGATCGCTCCACAGATACGCAGTATTTT
-	TRBV15	TRBJ1-3	-	CATSRGSGNTIYF	TGTGCCACCAGCAGGGGATCCGGAAACACCATATATTTT
TRBD2	TRBV5-1	TRBJ2-5	-	CASSERGTLETQYF	TGCGCCAGCAGCGAGCGGGGGACCTTAGAGACCCAGTACTTC
-	TRBV28	TRBJ1-1	-	CASSLTGTQGEAFF	TGTGCCAGCAGCTTAACCGGGACACAGGGTGAAGCTTTCTTT
-	TRBV7-3	TRBJ2-1	-	CASSLTGVGEQFF	TGTGCCAGCAGCTTGACGGGGGTTGGTGAGCAGTTCTTC
TRBD1	TRBV10-3	TRBJ1-2	-	CAIRPGQSSPYGYTF	TGTGCCATCAGACCGGGACAGAGTTCTCCCTATGGCTACACCTTC
-	TRBV18	TRBJ2-3	once	CASSTNYADTQYF	TGTGCCAGCTCCACGAACTACGCAGATACGCAGTATTTT
-	TRBV20-1	TRBJ2-1	-	CSLRSYNEQFF	TGCAGTCTGCGATCCTACAATGAGCAGTTCTTC
-	TRBV1	TRBJ2-2	-	CTSSRREARATGELFF	TGCACCAGCAGCCGGCGGGAGGCCCGGGCCACCGGGGAGCTGTTTTTT
-	TRBV19	TRBJ2-7	-	CASTGGPGYEQYF	TGTGCCAGTACGGGGGGCCCTGGCTACGAGCAGTACTTC
TRBD1	TRBV5-1	TRBJ2-7	-	CASGLLTARGRDEQYF	TGCGCCAGCGGCCTGCTCACCGCCAGGGGGCGGGACGAGCAGTACTTC
-	TRBV2	TRBJ1-5	-	CASSTRDWESNQPQHF	TGTGCCAGCAGTACCCGGGACTGGGAAAGCAATCAGCCCCAGCATTTT
TRBD1	TRBV30	TRBJ1-1	-	CAWSPRGEGAFF	TGTGCCTGGAGTCCCAGGGGGGAAGGGGCTTTCTTT
-	TRBV4-1	TRBJ2-2	-	CASSLKWTSDNTGELFF	TGCGCCAGCAGCCTTAAATGGACCAGCGATAACACCGGGGAGCTGTTTTTT
-	TRBV6-6	TRBJ2-7	-	CASRPSQGTYEQYF	TGTGCCAGTCGACCATCGCAGGGAACCTACGAGCAGTACTTC
TRBD1	TRBV6-5	TRBJ2-7	once	CASSRPGTAIYEQYF	TGTGCCAGCAGCAGACCCGGGACAGCCATCTACGAGCAGTACTTC
-	TRBV7-9	TRBJ1-1	-	CASSLFVYGGTEAFF	TGTGCCAGCAGCTTATTCGTGTACGGGGGGACTGAAGCTTTCTTT
-	TRBV2	TRBJ1-5	medium-sized	CASSGSAPNQPQHF	TGTGCCAGCAGTGGATCAGCCCCCAATCAGCCCCAGCATTTT
-	TRBV19	TRBJ2-1	few	CASSTSGYGNEQFF	TGTGCCAGTAGTACCTCGGGGTACGGGAATGAGCAGTTCTTC
-	TRBV2	TRBJ2-1	few	CASSRRGEQFF	TGTGCCAGCAGCAGGAGGGGTGAGCAGTTCTTC
-	TRBV4-1	TRBJ2-7	-	CASSQEQRPSYEQYF	TGCGCCAGCAGCCAAGAACAGCGCCCCTCCTACGAGCAGTACTTC
TRBD1	TRBV11-2	TRBJ2-2	-	CASSFFLSRDRGIGELFF	TGTGCCAGCAGCTTCTTTCTCTCCCGAGACAGGGGAATCGGGGAGCTGTTTTTT
-	TRBV9	TRBJ2-3	-	CASSVDWGLRQYF	TGTGCCAGCAGCGTAGACTGGGGCCTTAGGCAGTATTTT
TRBD2	TRBV6-1	TRBJ2-3	few	CASSGTSGGADTQYF	TGTGCCAGCAGTGGGACTAGCGGGGGGGCAGATACGCAGTATTTT
-	TRBV9	TRBJ1-2	-	CASSVQGTNYGYTF	TGTGCCAGCAGCGTCCAGGGGACTAACTATGGCTACACCTTC
-	TRBV9	TRBJ2-5	once	CASSVGLALQETQYF	TGTGCCAGCAGCGTAGGGCTAGCTTTACAAGAGACCCAGTACTTC
-	TRBV15	TRBJ1-1	-	CATSSPTQGQFRTEAFF	TGTGCCACCAGCAGTCCCACCCAGGGACAATTTAGGACTGAAGCTTTCTTT
-	TRBV10-3	TRBJ1-3	-	CAISESRSSGNTIYF	TGTGCCATCAGTGAGTCCAGGAGTTCTGGAAACACCATATATTTT
-	TRBV6-5	TRBJ1-1	-	CASSYRGSVANTEAFF	TGTGCCAGCAGTTACAGGGGAAGTGTGGCGAACACTGAAGCTTTCTTT
TRBD2	TRBV5-4	TRBJ2-3	-	CASSLAPGLGTDTQYF	TGTGCCAGCAGCTTGGCACCGGGACTAGGCACAGATACGCAGTATTTT
-	TRBV7-3	TRBJ2-3	few	CASSLTGTGGSRTQYF	TGTGCCAGCAGCTTAACGGGGACTGGTGGGAGCCGTACGCAGTATTTT
TRBD1	TRBV15	TRBJ1-1	-	CATSRDPGGETEAFF	TGTGCCACCAGCAGAGATCCAGGGGGAGAGACTGAAGCTTTCTTT
TRBD2	TRBV14	TRBJ2-7	-	CASSHRPGTSGSPSYEQYF	TGTGCCAGCAGCCATCGTCCCGGGACTAGCGGGAGTCCCTCCTACGAGCAGTACTTC
-	TRBV7-3	TRBJ1-2	-	CASSPGRMGYTF	TGTGCCAGCAGCCCCGGACGGATGGGCTACACCTTC
-	TRBV5-1	TRBJ2-1	-	CASSAGLTRYNGNEQFF	TGCGCCAGCAGCGCGGGGTTGACCCGATATAACGGCAATGAGCAGTTCTTC
-	TRBV2	TRBJ2-4	-	CASNFGAGPKNIQYF	TGTGCCAGCAACTTTGGGGCGGGACCCAAAAACATTCAGTACTTC
-	TRBV5-8	TRBJ1-3	-	CASSFDSSSGNTIYF	TGTGCCAGCAGCTTCGACAGCAGCTCTGGAAACACCATATATTTT
TRBD1	TRBV5-6	TRBJ1-1	-	CASSFAGGLNTEAFF	TGTGCCAGCAGCTTCGCAGGGGGCCTGAACACTGAAGCTTTCTTT
-	TRBV29-1	TRBJ1-1	-	CSVEMRQTNTEAFF	TGCAGCGTTGAAATGAGACAGACAAACACTGAAGCTTTCTTT
-	TRBV15	TRBJ1-5	-	CATSRGVQPQHF	TGTGCCACCAGCAGAGGGGTACAGCCCCAGCATTTT